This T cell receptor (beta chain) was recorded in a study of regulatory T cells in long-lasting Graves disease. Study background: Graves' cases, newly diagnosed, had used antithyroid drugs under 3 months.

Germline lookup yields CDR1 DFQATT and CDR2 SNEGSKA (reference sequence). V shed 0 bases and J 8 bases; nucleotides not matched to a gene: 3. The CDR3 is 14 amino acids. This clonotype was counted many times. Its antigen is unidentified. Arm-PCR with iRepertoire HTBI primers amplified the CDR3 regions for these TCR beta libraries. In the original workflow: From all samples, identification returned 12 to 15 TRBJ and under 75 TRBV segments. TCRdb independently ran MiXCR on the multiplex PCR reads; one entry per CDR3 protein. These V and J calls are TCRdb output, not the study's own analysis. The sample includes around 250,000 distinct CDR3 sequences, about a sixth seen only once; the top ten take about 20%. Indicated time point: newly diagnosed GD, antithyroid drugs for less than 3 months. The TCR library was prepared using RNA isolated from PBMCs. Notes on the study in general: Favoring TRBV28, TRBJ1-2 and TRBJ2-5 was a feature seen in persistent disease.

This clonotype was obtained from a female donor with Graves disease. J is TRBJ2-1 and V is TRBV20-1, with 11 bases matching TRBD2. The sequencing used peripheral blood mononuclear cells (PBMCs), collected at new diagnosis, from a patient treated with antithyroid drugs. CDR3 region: CSARDGSGRDEQFF. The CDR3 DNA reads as TGCAGTGCTAGAGACGGTAGCGGGAGGGATGAGCAGTTCTTC.